There are many counts of the clone carrying this T cell receptor beta chain. The antigen is not known. There are 16 residues in the CDR3. V lost 0 bases and J lost 0, with 9 bases in between. CDR1 LGHNA and CDR2 YSLEER come from the germline V gene. The source of the sample is a study of T-cell reconstitution after alpha-beta-depleted transplantation in children. Study-level findings and limits: High day-60 TCRbeta diversity in some patients came from surviving recipient T cells and thymic progenitors. A year post-transplant, T-cell counts and diversity derived mostly from newly produced T cells. At around two months after transplant, the alpha-beta T cells were reportedly derived from several hundred expanded clones that came from non-depleted graft cells.

It was with unique molecular identifiers that the TCRbeta library was prepared. Each CDR3 protein gets one entry after TCRdb re-called the PCR reads with MiXCR. The sample contains around 600,000 distinct CDR3 sequences, 20% to 25% of which appear only once. The gene calls are TRBV4-3 and TRBJ2-4; tentatively, D is TRBD1 (5 bases). The sequenced sample was PBMCs, mostly from graft donor cells, obtained 360 days after TCRalphabeta/CD19-depleted stem cell transplant. The sequence was obtained from a boy under three years old who had a stem cell transplant for acute myeloid leukemia, so the T cells may come from the graft donor. The CDR3 loop is CASSQEGVLAKNIQYF. The CDR3 region has the DNA TGCGCCAGCAGCCAAGAAGGGGTCCTAGCCAAAAACATTCAGTACTTC.